These 19 T cell receptor beta chains originate from one sample sequenced in a study of glioma-infiltrating T cells after dendritic cell vaccination (dated by TCRdb to 2016 to 2018). The protocol used for the library was the immunoSEQ multiplex PCR assay. The immuneACCESS repertoire file appears here via TCRdb, limited to in-frame rearrangements. These files lack a portion of the clones; in checked studies, under half of the deficit traces to unresolved V genes, and the cause of the others is not known. For this sample the table gives 85,000 to 110,000 clones, of which about four fifths were detected only once. The top ten constitute 10% to 15% of the sample. Source: blood, taken before dendritic cell vaccination. The receptors were gathered from a human donor with glioblastoma.

The chain recombines TRBV10-3 with TRBJ1-6; 7 bases are a match to TRBD1. The CDR3 sequence is 16 residues long. J lost 7 bases, V lost 0 bases, and 6 bases had no gene match. Germline CDR1 reads ENHRY; CDR2 reads SYGVKD. CDR3 bases: TGTGCCATCAGTGAGTCGGTCGGGACAGCAAATTCACCCCTCCACTTT. Its protein is CAISESVGTANSPLHF.

CDR3 in amino acids: CASSITGGRGDGYTF. The DNA for the CDR3 is TGTGCCAGTAGTATAACGGGGGGGCGCGGAGATGGCTACACCTTC. The genes are TRBV19 and TRBJ1-2, with D maybe TRBD1 (6 bases). The germline V and J ends were trimmed by 2 bases and 6 bases, with 16 bases remaining between them. CDR3 length: 15 residues. The V gene's germline CDR1 is LNHDA and CDR2 SQIVND (reference sequence).

In this sample, this clone turned up a few times. The chain employs TRBV6-4 and TRBJ2-7; 7 bases line up with TRBD2. CDR3 length: 13 residues. V trimming: 5 bases; J trimming: 6 bases; junction bases outside the gene matches: 7. Germline lookup yields CDR1 MRHNA and CDR2 SNTAGT. CDR3 protein: CASSPSGDAEQYF. CDR3 DNA: TGTGCCAGCAGTCCAAGCGGGGACGCCGAGCAGTACTTC.

The chain combines TRBV13 with TRBJ2-2, with 7 bases that match TRBD1. V was clipped by 2 bases and J by 4 bases; unmatched bases: 10. Germline-derived CDR1 and CDR2 are PRHDT and FYEKMQ (reference sequence). The CDR3 has 17 residues. CDR3 protein: CASSLTWRQGGTGELFF. The CDR3 coding sequence is TGTGCCAGCAGCTTAACCTGGCGACAGGGTGGCACCGGGGAGCTGTTTTTT.

The V call is TRBV5-1, the J call TRBJ2-6; 7 bases align to TRBD1. Germline V gene sequence: CDR1 SGHRS, CDR2 YFSETQ. The CDR3 extends over 15 amino acids. Trimming cost V 5 bases and J 4 bases; bases outside gene matches: 6. CDR3 sequence reads: CASSNTGAGANVLTF. The DNA for the CDR3 is TGCGCCAGCAGTAATACAGGGGCCGGGGCCAACGTCCTGACTTTC.

The chain carries TRBV15 and TRBJ2-7, with D perhaps TRBD2 (6 bases). The V and J ends lost 5 bases and 3 bases respectively, with 11 bases between them. Germline V lookup: CDR1 LNHNV, CDR2 YYDKDF (reference sequence). The CDR3 runs 13 residues. This CDR3 reads CATSEGLVYEQYF. The CDR3 DNA follows: TGTGCCACCAGCGAGGGACTTGTCTACGAGCAGTACTTC.

The chain has TRBV29-1 and TRBJ2-5, with TRBD1 matching over 8 bases. Losses at the gene ends were 7 bases for V and 4 bases for J; bases not matched to a gene: 8. The CDR3 has 13 amino acids. Germline values: CDR1 SQVTM, CDR2 ANQGSEA. The chain's CDR3 is CSGTGQGGETQYF. DNA of the CDR3: TGCAGCGGAACCGGACAGGGAGGAGAGACCCAGTACTTC.

The V gene is TRBV7-9, the J gene TRBJ2-1; 13 bases align to TRBD2. V lost 5 bases to trimming and J lost 4 bases; unmatched junction nucleotides: 11. The CDR3 has 18 amino acids. Per the germline V gene, CDR1 is SEHNR and CDR2 is FQNEAQ (reference sequence). CDR3 DNA: TGTGCCAGCAGCCCCGCACTAGCGGGGGGGCCTCGGTACAATGAGCAGTTCTTC. Translation: CASSPALAGGPRYNEQFF.

This chain's CDR3 is CASSDIRDSTETQYF. In nucleotides, the CDR3 is TGTGCCAGCAGCGACATCCGGGACAGCACAGAGACCCAGTACTTC. The chain recombines TRBV6-1 with TRBJ2-5, with TRBD1 identical over 7 bases. In germline, CDR1 is MNHNS, CDR2 SASEGT. The CDR3 length is 15 residues. J lost 4 bases, V lost 6 bases, and 11 bases had no gene match.

The chain has TRBV6-1 and TRBJ1-2; no reliable D call. Between the trimmed V and J ends, which lost 2 bases and 0 bases, there was a span of 16 bases. The CDR3 is made up of 17 amino acids. Germline V CDR1 and CDR2: MNHNS, SASEGT. The CDR3 sequence is CASSEFYRVSPNYGYTF. In DNA form, the CDR3 reads TGTGCCAGCAGTGAATTTTATCGTGTCAGTCCTAACTATGGCTACACCTTC.

The rearrangement uses TRBV6-1 and TRBJ1-5, with 8 bases that match TRBD1. CDR1 and CDR2 (germline): MNHNS, SASEGT. The CDR3 length is 16 residues. V gave up 2 bases and J gave up 7 bases; unmatched junction bases: 10. The DNA of the CDR3 is TGTGCCAGCAGTGAACAGGGGACAGGAGGCTGGCAGCCCCAGCATTTT. It yields the protein CASSEQGTGGWQPQHF.

This chain uses TRBV18 with TRBJ1-5; D is perhaps TRBD1 (5 bases). The CDR3 totals 16 residues. The V end was cut by 3 bases, the J end by 4 bases, with 16 bases between. Germline V gene sequence: CDR1 KGHSH, CDR2 LQKENI. CDR3 in amino acids: CASSPEQGPVNQPQHF. CDR3 DNA sequence: TGTGCCAGCTCACCTGAGCAGGGTCCCGTTAATCAGCCCCAGCATTTT. Full variable domain (outside the CDR3, taken from reference TRBV18 and TRBJ1-5): NAGVMQNPRHLVRRRGQEARLRCSPMKGHSHVYWYRQLPEEGLKFMVYLQKENIIDESGMPKERFSAEFPKEGPSILRIQQVVRGDSAAYFCASSPEQGPVNQPQHFGDGTRLSIL.

This clone was counted once. The chain is built from TRBV10-3 and TRBJ2-3; tentatively, D is TRBD1 (6 bases). The CDR3 is made up of 14 amino acids. Germline V lookup: CDR1 ENHRY, CDR2 SYGVKD. V was pared by 1 base and J by 2 bases, with 7 bases between. The CDR3 sequence is CAISEYRVTDTQYF. In DNA, the CDR3 is TGTGCCATCAGTGAGTACAGGGTCACAGATACGCAGTATTTT.

The chain has TRBV7-2 and TRBJ1-2; tentative D call: TRBD1 (5 bases). V shed 2 bases and J shed 5 bases, with 21 bases lying between them. Germline assignment: CDR1 SGHTA and CDR2 FQGNSA. CDR3 length equals 17 residues. CDR3 amino acids: CASSLRGGSTPRYGYTF. The CDR3 nucleotides read TGTGCCAGCAGCTTAAGGGGTGGGTCAACCCCTAGGTATGGCTACACCTTC.

This chain uses TRBV7-9 with TRBJ2-1, with 13 bases identical to TRBD2. This CDR3 comprises 15 residues. Unmatched junction bases numbered 2, after V lost 6 bases and J lost 3 bases. From germline, CDR1 is SEHNR and CDR2 FQNEAQ (reference sequence). In nucleotides, the CDR3 is TGTGCCAGCAGACTAGCGGGGGGGCACTACAATGAGCAGTTCTTC. It specifies CASRLAGGHYNEQFF.

The chain couples TRBV7-8 to TRBJ2-5, with D tentatively TRBD1 (6 bases). The J call may be incorrect, as the DNA end agrees better with TRBJ2-7. The CDR3 contains 14 residues. Looked up from germline, CDR1 is SGHVS and CDR2 is FQNEAQ. The CDR3 DNA reads TGTGCCAGCAGCATCGGACAGCCCTCCTACGAGCAGTACTTC. This gives the protein CASSIGQPSYEQYF.

Only one count was recorded for this clone. The rearrangement uses TRBV4-3 and TRBJ1-2; D is undetermined. The CDR3 extends over 16 amino acids. V dropped 0 bases and J dropped 3 bases, with 14 bases sitting between them. CDR1 and CDR2 (germline): LGHNA, YSLEER. CDR3 nucleotide sequence: TGCGCCAGCAGCCAAGATCTCCAGGCAGGCGACTATGGCTACACCTTC. Protein: CASSQDLQAGDYGYTF.

This clone was seen a handful of times. The chain recombines TRBV5-8 with TRBJ1-3; D uncertain. The CDR3 is made up of 12 amino acids. Per the germline V gene, CDR1 is SGHTS and CDR2 is YDEGEE. Trimming left V 0 bases short and J 7 bases short, with 5 bases between. For the CDR3, the DNA is TGTGCCAGCAGCTTGGTCCCTAACACCATATATTTT. The encoded protein is CASSLVPNTIYF.

The chain is built from TRBV27 and TRBJ1-4; TRBD1 aligns across 10 bases. The CDR3 consists of 16 residues. V dropped 5 bases and J dropped 7; count of bases not matched to a gene: 10. Germline V gives CDR1 MNHEY, CDR2 SMNVEV (reference sequence). In nucleotides, the CDR3 is TGTGCCAGCAGTCCCGGGACAGGGGTCGGTGGTGAAAAACTGTTTTTT. Amino acid sequence: CASSPGTGVGGEKLFF.